These 23 T cell receptor beta chains originate from one sample sequenced in a study of blood T cell repertoires in COVID-19. Clones were sequenced by immunoSEQ multiplex PCR, and TCRdb holds only the in-frame ones, with some missing. The table has about 63,000 clones, roughly 68% seen once. Material: peripheral blood. These TCRs come from an elderly woman with acute or convalescent COVID-19.

The chain carries TRBV29-1 and TRBJ1-1; the match to TRBD1 covers 7 bases. The CDR3 loop spans 13 amino acids. Germline CDR1 and CDR2: SQVTM and ANQGSEA. Trimming took 5 bases from V and 5 from J; bases not matched to a gene: 8. DNA of the CDR3: TGCAGCGTTAGGGGGCTCACACCGACTGAAGCTTTCTTT. Translated: CSVRGLTPTEAFF.

The chain uses TRBV7-2 and TRBJ2-3, with 7 bases lining up with TRBD2. The CDR3 length is 16 residues. Germline V gene lookup returns CDR1 SGHTA and CDR2 FQGNSA. V dropped 3 bases and J dropped 5; count of bases not matched to a gene: 11. DNA of the CDR3: TGTGCCAGCAGCTTTAGGTTGGCGGGAGCGATAGATACGCAGTATTTT. Protein: CASSFRLAGAIDTQYF.

The CDR3 reads CATHDSGRSTDTQYF. The CDR3 coding sequence is TGTGCCACCCATGATAGCGGGAGGAGCACAGATACGCAGTATTTT. The V and J genes are TRBV6-5 and TRBJ2-3, with 10 bases aligning to TRBD2. CDR1 and CDR2 from the germline V gene are MNHEY and SVGAGI. V shed 10 bases and J 0 bases; nucleotides not matched to a gene: 7. The CDR3 runs to 15 residues.

The chain employs TRBV2 and TRBJ2-5; 7 bases agree with TRBD1. The CDR3 extends over 14 amino acids. V trimming: 5 bases; J trimming: 5 bases; junction bases outside the gene matches: 8. Germline V lookup: CDR1 SNHLY, CDR2 FYNNEI. This CDR3 reads CASSSDRDEETQYF. The CDR3 DNA reads as TGTGCCAGCAGTTCTGACAGGGATGAGGAGACCCAGTACTTC.

This clone was observed once. The chain links TRBV4-3 to TRBJ2-1; TRBD2 might be the D (5 bases). CDR3 length: 18 amino acids. The germline gives CDR1 LGHNA, CDR2 YSLEER. V lost 1 base, J lost 0 bases, and 16 bases lay in between. The CDR3 region has the DNA TGCGCCAGCAGCCAAGGCGCCTCAAGCGGAGTCTCCTACAATGAGCAGTTCTTC. It codes for CASSQGASSGVSYNEQFF.

This chain uses TRBV28 with TRBJ1-4, with 12 positions matching TRBD1. Unmatched junction bases numbered 8, after V lost 5 bases and J lost 1 base. CDR1 and CDR2 from the germline V gene are MDHEN and SYDVKM. This CDR3 is built from 18 residues. The CDR3 DNA is TGTGCCAGCAGTACTCCGGGACAGGGGGCAGGAACTAATGAAAAACTGTTTTTT. It specifies CASSTPGQGAGTNEKLFF.

The rearrangement links TRBV5-1 to TRBJ1-2; TRBD1 matches at 9 bases. V shed 3 bases and J 2 bases; nucleotides not matched to a gene: 2. Germline loops: CDR1 SGHRS, CDR2 YFSETQ. The CDR3 is made up of 14 amino acids. The CDR3 region is CASSWDRANYGYTF. Here the CDR3 DNA reads TGCGCCAGCAGCTGGGACAGGGCAAACTATGGCTACACCTTC.

This chain uses TRBV3-1 (or the pseudogene TRBV3-2) with TRBJ2-1; 14 bases align to TRBD2. Germline V gene lookup returns CDR1 LGHDT and CDR2 YNNKEL (reference sequence). This CDR3 comprises 15 residues. With 4 bases clipped from V and 9 bases from J, the junction kept 5 bases outside the gene matches. The CDR3 region has the DNA TGTGCCAGCAGCCCCGGACTAGCGGGAGGTAGTGAGCAGTTCTTC. Encoded protein: CASSPGLAGGSEQFF.

The genes are TRBV2 and TRBJ2-7; 9 bases match TRBD1. V dropped 8 bases and J dropped 3; count of bases not matched to a gene: 5. Germline V gene data show CDR1 as SNHLY and CDR2 as FYNNEI. The length of the CDR3 is 13 residues. The CDR3 protein is CASGRDRVYEQYF. CDR3 bases: TGTGCCAGCGGCCGGGACAGGGTCTACGAGCAGTACTTC.

This clone came up a few times. This chain uses TRBV27 with TRBJ1-4; D possibly corresponds to TRBD1 (6 bases). The CDR3 sequence is 15 residues long. The germline V gene has CDR1 MNHEY and CDR2 SMNVEV (reference sequence). V lost 2 bases and J 7 bases, leaving 14 bases between the germline ends. The CDR3 reads CASSLITGPPEKLFF. Here the CDR3 DNA reads TGTGCCAGCAGTTTAATAACAGGGCCCCCTGAAAAACTGTTTTTT.

CDR3 residues: CASSSPTGRGITGELFF. CDR3 coding DNA: TGTGCCAGCAGCTCCCCCACCGGCAGGGGGATCACCGGGGAGCTGTTTTTT. This sequence joins TRBV7-9 and TRBJ2-2, with TRBD1 identical over 7 bases. Germline loops: CDR1 SEHNR, CDR2 FQNEAQ (reference sequence). The CDR3 covers 17 residues. The J segment lost 4 bases and the V segment lost 4 bases, leaving 12 bases of the junction unmatched.

CDR3: CASSPWGQGTGGYTF. CDR3 nucleotide sequence: TGTGCCAGCAGTCCCTGGGGACAGGGTACGGGGGGCTACACCTTC. V gene TRBV28 combines with J gene TRBJ1-2, with 9 nucleotides matching TRBD1. CDR3 length equals 15 residues. J gave up 8 bases and V 5 bases, and 12 bases lay outside the gene matches. Germline CDR1 and CDR2: MDHEN and SYDVKM.

The genes are TRBV11-3 and TRBJ2-7; 7 bases map to TRBD2. The CDR3 length is 15 residues. V lost 3 bases, J lost 1 base, and 6 bases stayed unmatched. Germline assignment: CDR1 SGHNT and CDR2 YENEEA. The CDR3 DNA is TGTGCCAGCAGCTTGGGCAGCGGGGCATCCTACGAGCAGTACTTC. As protein: CASSLGSGASYEQYF.

This clone was recorded once. DNA of the CDR3: TGTGCCAGCAGCTCCCGGACTCGCAATGAGCAGTTCTTC. This gives the protein CASSSRTRNEQFF. The rearrangement joins TRBV6-2 or TRBV6-3 to TRBJ2-1; D possibly corresponds to TRBD2 (5 bases). CDR1 is MNHEY, CDR2 SVGEGT, per germline. The CDR3 sequence is 13 residues long. The V end lost 6 bases, the J end lost 6 bases, and 12 bases lay between the germline ends.

The V and J genes are TRBV6-4 and TRBJ2-2; 7 nucleotides match TRBD1. Trimming took 6 bases from V and 6 from J; bases not matched to a gene: 4. The CDR3 is made up of 13 amino acids. Per the germline V gene, CDR1 is MRHNA and CDR2 is SNTAGT. As DNA, the CDR3 is TGTGCCAGCAGCTACAGGGGAGCCGGGGAGCTGTTTTTT. The encoded protein is CASSYRGAGELFF.

The rearrangement links TRBV24-1 to TRBJ2-5, with 7 bases that match TRBD1. CDR3 size: 15 residues. V lost 9 bases and J lost 5; bases outside the gene matches: 14. CDR1 and CDR2 (germline): KGHDR, SFDVKD. This chain's CDR3 is CATGVSRGHSETQYF. CDR3 bases: TGTGCCACCGGCGTAAGTAGGGGGCATTCGGAGACCCAGTACTTC.

The chain carries TRBV5-5 and TRBJ2-5, with TRBD2 as a possible D gene (5 bases). Trimming cost V 6 bases and J 2 bases, with 14 bases left between them. Germline values: CDR1 SGHKS, CDR2 YYEKEE (reference sequence). The CDR3 extends over 14 amino acids. This CDR3 is CASTPSWRQETQYF. The DNA of the CDR3 is TGTGCCAGCACCCCTAGCTGGCGGCAAGAGACCCAGTACTTC. The whole variable domain, filled in from reference TRBV5-5 and TRBJ2-5, reads DAGVTQSPTHLIKTRGQQVTLRCSPISGHKSVSWYQQVLGQGPQFIFQYYEKEERGRGNFPDRFSARQFPNYSSELNVNALLLGDSALYLCASTPSWRQETQYFGPGTRLLVL.

The chain has TRBV5-6 and TRBJ2-5, with a tentative D call TRBD1 (6 bases). The CDR3 is 15 residues long. CDR1 SGHDT and CDR2 YYEEEE come from the germline V gene. Trimming pared 6 bases from V and 2 bases from J, leaving 17 bases between. DNA of the CDR3: TGTGCCAGCAAGTATAGGGGGAAGCCACAAGAGACCCAGTACTTC. The encoded protein is CASKYRGKPQETQYF.

This chain links TRBV11-2 with TRBJ1-1; D remains unclear. V was shortened by 5 bases and J by 9 bases, with 13 bases between the two germline ends. The CDR3 is 12 residues long. The germline V gene has CDR1 SGHAT and CDR2 FQNNGV. The CDR3 is CASSPDGGKAFF. The CDR3 bases are TGTGCCAGCAGCCCGGACGGAGGAAAAGCTTTCTTT. The full variable domain, in which reference TRBV11-2 and TRBJ1-1 provide the parts outside the CDR3, is EAGVAQSPRYKIIEKRQSVAFWCNPISGHATLYWYQQILGQGPKLLIQFQNNGVVDDSQLPKDRFSAERLKGVDSTLKIQPAKLEDSAVYLCASSPDGGKAFFGQGTRLTVV.

The chain combines TRBV28 with TRBJ2-1; TRBD2 matches at 8 bases. The junction had 10 bases not matched to a gene; V was cut back by 3 bases and J by 6 bases. Germline V lookup: CDR1 MDHEN, CDR2 SYDVKM. The CDR3 runs 16 residues. The CDR3 sequence is CASSFPTSGGGNEQFF. CDR3 nucleotide sequence: TGTGCCAGCAGTTTTCCCACTAGCGGAGGGGGCAATGAGCAGTTCTTC.

The chain links TRBV7-8 to TRBJ1-5, with TRBD1 matching over 9 bases. The CDR3 loop spans 18 amino acids. Germline trimming cut 5 bases from V and 3 bases from J; bases unmatched to any gene: 14. Germline lookup yields CDR1 SGHVS and CDR2 FQNEAQ. The CDR3 DNA reads TGTGCCAGCAGCCTGGGGGGACAGGGAGGAATTAACAATCAGCCCCAGCATTTT. It encodes CASSLGGQGGINNQPQHF.

This sequence joins TRBV3-1 (or the pseudogene TRBV3-2) and TRBJ1-2; TRBD1 is a possible D gene (6 bases). Trimming pared 1 base from V and 4 bases from J, leaving 13 bases between. This CDR3 is 15 amino acids long. Germline CDR1 and CDR2: LGHDT and YNNKEL (reference sequence). The chain's CDR3 is CASSQVGGPGYGYTF. The CDR3, as DNA: TGTGCCAGCAGCCAAGTCGGGGGGCCCGGCTATGGCTACACCTTC.

Only one count was recorded for this clone. This chain joins TRBV28 and TRBJ2-2, with TRBD2 identical over 12 bases. Germline V gene data show CDR1 as MDHEN and CDR2 as SYDVKM. The CDR3 has 15 residues. Germline trimming cut 6 bases from V and 6 bases from J; bases unmatched to any gene: 5. The CDR3: CASRTLAGGAGELFF. The CDR3 bases are TGTGCCAGCAGAACCCTAGCGGGAGGGGCCGGGGAGCTGTTTTTT.